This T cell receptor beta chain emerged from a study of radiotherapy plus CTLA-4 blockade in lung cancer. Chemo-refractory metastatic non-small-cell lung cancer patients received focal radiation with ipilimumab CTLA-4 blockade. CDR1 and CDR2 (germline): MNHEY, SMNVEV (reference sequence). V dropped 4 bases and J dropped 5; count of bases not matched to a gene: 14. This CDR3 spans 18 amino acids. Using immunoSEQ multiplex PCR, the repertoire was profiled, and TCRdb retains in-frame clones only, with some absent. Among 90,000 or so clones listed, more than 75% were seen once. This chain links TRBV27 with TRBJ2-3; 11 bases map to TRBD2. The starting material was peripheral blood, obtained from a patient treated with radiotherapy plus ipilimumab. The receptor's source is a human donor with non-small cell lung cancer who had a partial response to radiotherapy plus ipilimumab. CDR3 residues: CASSSRSGSGGGRDTQYF. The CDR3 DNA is TGTGCCAGCAGTTCTCGATCGGGTAGCGGGGGGGGTCGAGATACGCAGTATTTT.